Listed below are T cell receptor beta chains from one sample, sequenced in a study of T-cell reconstitution after alpha-beta-depleted transplantation in children. TCRdb re-called the PCR reads with MiXCR, one entry per CDR3 protein. The table lists over 550,000 distinct CDR3 sequences, under 12% of them singletons. Sequencing was performed on PBMCs from the stem cell graft donor, taken from the stem cell graft. These receptors originate from a human donor who donated a stem cell graft to a child with acute myeloid leukemia. Each CDR3 is given with its conserved first and last residue. D genes are given only for firm matches. A row's size may be missing; if present it is once, few, many or a size class.

many	TRBJ2-5	TRBV20-1	-	TGCAGTGCTAGACTTCCCCAGGGTAGGCAAGAGACCCAGTACTTC	CSARLPQGRQETQYF
few	TRBJ2-5	TRBV7-2	TRBD2	TGTGCCAGCAGCTTACTAGCGGCGGGACTAGCGGGAGTTCGTAAGGGCCAAGAGACCCAGTACTTC	CASSLLAAGLAGVRKGQETQYF
few	TRBJ2-1	TRBV9	TRBD2	TGTGCCAGCAGCGTAGGGCTAGCGGGGGGTTCGGGTAGCTCCTACAATGAGCAGTTCTTC	CASSVGLAGGSGSSYNEQFF
few	TRBJ2-2	TRBV27	TRBD2	TGTGCCAGCAGTTTATTTCGGACTAGCGGGATCCGGGGCACCGGGGAGCTGTTTTTT	CASSLFRTSGIRGTGELFF
many	TRBJ2-3	TRBV6-5	-	TGTGCCAGCAGTTTTAGGGGGGGGACCACAGATACGCAGTATTTT	CASSFRGGTTDTQYF
few	TRBJ2-1	TRBV12-3/TRBV12-4	-	TGTGCCAGCAGCGGGACATCTCTTTGGAATGAGCAGTTCTTC	CASSGTSLWNEQFF
many	TRBJ2-7	TRBV7-2	-	TGTGCCAGCAGCTTATTTCCGGGCACCCTCTCCTACGAGCAGTACTTC	CASSLFPGTLSYEQYF
-	TRBJ2-7	TRBV6-5	-	TGTGCCAGCAGTTACTCCTTGGCCCCCGAGGGCACCTACGAGCAGTACTTC	CASSYSLAPEGTYEQYF
few	TRBJ2-7	TRBV7-2	-	TGTGCCAGCAGCCGGACCCCTTACGGCGAGCAGTACTTC	CASSRTPYGEQYF
many	TRBJ2-1	TRBV27	TRBD2	TGTGCCAGCAGTCCCGGGACTAGCGGGAGGGCCGAGCAGTTCTTC	CASSPGTSGRAEQFF
few	TRBJ2-5	TRBV24-1	-	TGTGCCACCAGTGAGGCCGCAAATTTCCAAGAGACCCAGTACTTC	CATSEAANFQETQYF
-	TRBJ2-6	TRBV6-2/TRBV6-3	-	TGTGCCAGCAGTGGGGTCGGGGCGGGCTCTGGGGCCAACGTCCTGACTTTC	CASSGVGAGSGANVLTF
few	TRBJ2-5	TRBV13	-	TGTGCCAGCAGCTTGGGCCTACAGGGCCTACAAGAGACCCAGTACTTC	CASSLGLQGLQETQYF
few	TRBJ2-2	TRBV7-2	TRBD2	TGTGCCAGCAGAAGGGGTGGGAGCGGGAGCTGGACCGGGGAGCTGTTTTTT	CASRRGGSGSWTGELFF
once	TRBJ2-1	TRBV27	-	TGTGCCAGCAGTCCGATGGGGGGGGGCCATGAGCAGTTCTTC	CASSPMGGGHEQFF
many	TRBJ2-1	TRBV6-1	-	TGTGCCACCAAGGCGACGGGAGCCTCCAGCGATGAGCAGTTCTTC	CATKATGASSDEQFF
many	TRBJ2-7	TRBV6-2/TRBV6-3	-	TGTGCCAGCCGTCCCACAGGGACCTACGAGCAGTACTTC	CASRPTGTYEQYF
-	TRBJ2-5	TRBV7-2	TRBD2	TGTGCCAGCAGCCCACGGACTAGCGGTTCTGGGACCCAGTACTTC	CASSPRTSGSGTQYF
-	TRBJ2-2	TRBV28	-	TGTGCCAGCAGACTCAGTGGGGGTGACGGGGAGCTGTTTTTT	CASRLSGGDGELFF
-	TRBJ2-3	TRBV6-2/TRBV6-3	TRBD2	TGTGCCAGCAGTTACTCTACCTCTAGCGGGAGAACAGATACGCAGTATTTT	CASSYSTSSGRTDTQYF
many	TRBJ1-5	TRBV29-1	TRBD1	TGCAGCGCCACGACAGGGGCTAATCAGCCCCAGCATTTT	CSATTGANQPQHF
-	TRBJ2-5	TRBV20-1	-	TGCAGTGCTAGAGATCTGGCAGGGGAAGGGGAGACCCAGTACTTC	CSARDLAGEGETQYF
-	TRBJ2-1	TRBV5-1	-	TGCGCCGGCAGCTTGGGTCCCAATGAGCAGTTCTTC	CAGSLGPNEQFF
-	TRBJ2-1	TRBV12-3/TRBV12-4	TRBD2	TGTGCCAGCAGGCCACCCGGACTAGCGGGAGCCCTAATTACCTACAATGAGCAGTTCTTC	CASRPPGLAGALITYNEQFF
many	TRBJ2-1	TRBV20-1	TRBD2	TGCAGTGCACCGGCTAGCGGGAAGGATGAGCAGTTCTTC	CSAPASGKDEQFF
many	TRBJ2-4	TRBV20-1	-	TGCAGTGCTAGATTGGTTGCCAAAAACATTCAGTACTTC	CSARLVAKNIQYF
many	TRBJ2-7	TRBV27	-	TGTGCCAGCAGTCGTCTGGGCTCCTACGAGCAGTACTTC	CASSRLGSYEQYF
-	TRBJ2-1	TRBV7-2	-	TGTGCCAGCAGCTTAAGAAGGACTAACTCTTACAATGAGCAGTTCTTC	CASSLRRTNSYNEQFF
many	TRBJ2-3	TRBV7-2	TRBD2	TGTGCCAGCAGCGGACGACTAGCGGGAAACACAGATACGCAGTATTTT	CASSGRLAGNTDTQYF
few	TRBJ1-3	TRBV4-2	-	TGTGCCAGCAGCCAAGAGTGGTTTCAGGAAAACACCATATATTTT	CASSQEWFQENTIYF
many	TRBJ2-5	TRBV20-1	TRBD2	TGCAGTGCTAGAGATAGGGAGGCGACTAGCGGGAGGTGGGAGACCCAGTACTTC	CSARDREATSGRWETQYF
-	TRBJ1-3	TRBV6-5	-	TGTGCCAGCAGATTAACAGAATTTCCTGGAAACACCATATATTTT	CASRLTEFPGNTIYF
few	TRBJ2-1	TRBV19	-	TGTGCCAGTAGTATCCCGGCAGGGCGGGGCCATGAGCAGTTCTTC	CASSIPAGRGHEQFF
-	TRBJ2-1	TRBV20-1	-	TGCAGTGCTTTAGGAGGCGGCTACAATGAGCAGTTCTTC	CSALGGGYNEQFF
few	TRBJ2-3	TRBV7-6	-	TGTGCCAGCAGTTTCAGCGAGGGGGGTACGCAGTATTTT	CASSFSEGGTQYF
-	TRBJ2-5	TRBV6-5	-	TGTGCCAGCAGTTCCGGGACCCATGAAGAGACCCAGTACTTC	CASSSGTHEETQYF
-	TRBJ2-3	TRBV5-1	TRBD2	TGCGCCAGCAGCCCGGAAGCGGGATTCACAGATACGCAGTATTTT	CASSPEAGFTDTQYF
-	TRBJ2-7	TRBV12-3/TRBV12-4	TRBD1	TGTGCCAGCAGGCGCACAGGGGGGAGCTCCTACGAGCAGTACTTC	CASRRTGGSSYEQYF
many	TRBJ2-3	TRBV12-3/TRBV12-4	-	TGTGCCAGCAGTTTAGCGCTAGGGGGGTTCACAGATACGCAGTATTTT	CASSLALGGFTDTQYF
-	TRBJ1-1	TRBV24-1	-	TGTGCCACCAGTACGGGCTGGGACACTGAAGCTTTCTTT	CATSTGWDTEAFF
-	TRBJ2-3	TRBV6-2/TRBV6-3	-	TGTGCCAGCACCCATTGGGGCAGAGGGGCAGATACGCAGTATTTT	CASTHWGRGADTQYF
few	TRBJ2-7	TRBV20-1	TRBD2	TGCAGTGCTACACTAGCGGGTAGGGGGGGCGAGCAGTACTTC	CSATLAGRGGEQYF
few	TRBJ2-3	TRBV27	TRBD2	TGTGCCAGCAGTTCCCCCGGACTAGGGGTCACAGATACGCAGTATTTT	CASSSPGLGVTDTQYF
-	TRBJ2-4	TRBV6-1	TRBD2	TGTGCCAGCGCTGCGGGAGGGCCGGCCAAAAACATTCAGTACTTC	CASAAGGPAKNIQYF
-	TRBJ2-5	TRBV20-1	TRBD2	TGCAGTGCTCGCGGCTCAGCGGGGGGGCAAGAGACCCAGTACTTC	CSARGSAGGQETQYF
few	TRBJ2-3	TRBV29-1	-	TGCAGCCCCCGCAGTAACACAGATACGCAGTATTTT	CSPRSNTDTQYF
many	TRBJ2-3	TRBV5-6	-	TGTGCCAGCTGGACTCGAACTAGTACGACAGATACGCAGTATTTT	CASWTRTSTTDTQYF
-	TRBJ2-2	TRBV3-1	TRBD2	TGTGCCAGCAGCCAAGACGAAGCGGGAGTTGGAACCGGGGAGCTGTTTTTT	CASSQDEAGVGTGELFF
few	TRBJ1-1	TRBV4-3	-	TGCGCCAGCAGCCAGCGACGGAACACTGAAGCTTTCTTT	CASSQRRNTEAFF
-	TRBJ2-2	TRBV19	-	TGTGCCAGTAGTGGTTCTGCGTCGAACACCGGGGAGCTGTTTTTT	CASSGSASNTGELFF
-	TRBJ2-3	TRBV15	TRBD2	TGTGCCACCCTACTAGCGGGAGTGACAGATACGCAGTATTTT	CATLLAGVTDTQYF
few	TRBJ2-5	TRBV12-3/TRBV12-4	-	TGTGCCAGCAGCGGATCGGGGGCCCAGTACTTC	CASSGSGAQYF
-	TRBJ1-3	TRBV28	-	TGTGCCAGCAGTTTCAGCAGGGGAGGAAACACCATATATTTT	CASSFSRGGNTIYF
many	TRBJ2-3	TRBV20-1	TRBD2	TGCAGTGCTAGTCGCCGACTAGCGGATAGCACAGATACGCAGTATTTT	CSASRRLADSTDTQYF
many	TRBJ2-7	TRBV27	-	TGTGCCAGCACTCCCTACGAGCAGTACTTC	CASTPYEQYF
-	TRBJ1-2	TRBV20-1	-	TGCAGTGCTAGAGATGACAAGGGCTATGGCTACACCTTC	CSARDDKGYGYTF
few	TRBJ2-3	TRBV6-5	-	TGTGCCAGCCGTTTCCGGGGTGACTGGTCAGATACGCAGTATTTT	CASRFRGDWSDTQYF
many	TRBJ2-3	TRBV30	-	TGTGCCTGGATGACCACAGATACGCAGTATTTT	CAWMTTDTQYF
many	TRBJ2-1	TRBV6-4	-	TGTGCCAGCAGTGACTCCTACAATGAGCAGTTCTTC	CASSDSYNEQFF
few	TRBJ2-7	TRBV7-3	-	TGTGCCAGCAGCTTGATACGAGACTCTAACTACGAGCAGTACTTC	CASSLIRDSNYEQYF